This is a list of T cell receptor beta chains from one sample in a study of T-cell reconstitution after alpha-beta-depleted transplantation in children. TCRdb reanalysed the PCR reads using MiXCR and keeps one entry per CDR3 protein. The table includes about 980,000 distinct CDR3 sequences, about 26% detected once. Sample: PBMCs, mostly from graft donor cells, taken 360 days after TCRalphabeta/CD19-depleted stem cell transplant. These receptors all come from a boy younger than two who had a stem cell transplant for SCID, so the T cells may come from the graft donor. Each CDR3 is given with its conserved first and last residue. D genes are given only for firm matches. Size tells how often a clone was seen (once, few, many) or the class of an expanded clone, and some rows leave it out.

V,size,J,D,length,DNA,CDR3
TRBV10-3,NA,TRBJ2-2,NA,14,TGTGCCATCAAAGAAGGCCAGAACACCGGGGAGCTGTTTTTT,CAIKEGQNTGELFF
TRBV20-1,NA,TRBJ1-3,NA,16,TGCAGTGCTAGAAGTCAGGGGAGCGAGGGAGGGAACACCATATATTTT,CSARSQGSEGGNTIYF
TRBV12-3/TRBV12-4,NA,TRBJ1-5,TRBD1,14,TGTGCCAGCAGCCGCGACAGGGTGGAGCAGCCCCAGCATTTT,CASSRDRVEQPQHF
TRBV12-3/TRBV12-4,few,TRBJ2-1,TRBD1,15,TGTGCCAGCAGTTCCACCCCCCGGACAGGGAATGAGCAGTTCTTC,CASSSTPRTGNEQFF
TRBV20-1,NA,TRBJ1-5,NA,14,TGCAGTGCTAGATGGGTACAAAGCAATCAGCCCCAGCATTTT,CSARWVQSNQPQHF
TRBV11-3,few,TRBJ2-5,TRBD2,17,TGTGCCAGCAGAAATACCACCCTAGCGGGAGGCCAAGAGACCCAGTACTTC,CASRNTTLAGGQETQYF
TRBV20-1,NA,TRBJ2-7,TRBD1,13,TGCAGTGCCCCGGGACAGCCCCCATACGAGCAGTACTTC,CSAPGQPPYEQYF
TRBV27,few,TRBJ1-1,NA,16,TGTGCCAGCAGGGGGGCGGGGAGTGAGGGGAACACTGAAGCTTTCTTT,CASRGAGSEGNTEAFF
TRBV20-1,many,TRBJ2-3,TRBD2,13,TGCAGTGCTAGAGGTAGCGGGGGCGATACGCAGTATTTT,CSARGSGGDTQYF
TRBV4-1,many,TRBJ1-6,NA,15,TGCGCCAGCAGCCGAGAAAGCCTTATTTATCCACCCCTCCACTTT,CASSRESLIYPPLHF
TRBV20-1,NA,TRBJ2-3,NA,12,TGCAGTGCTCCGTTTAGGACAGATACGCAGTATTTT,CSAPFRTDTQYF
TRBV29-1,NA,TRBJ2-3,TRBD2,12,TGCAGCGCAGAGCGGGGAGGAGATACGCAGTATTTT,CSAERGGDTQYF
TRBV9,NA,TRBJ2-6,NA,18,TGTGCCAGCAGCGTAGTGGACACCGAATACTCTGGGGCCAACGTCCTGACTTTC,CASSVVDTEYSGANVLTF
TRBV7-9,NA,TRBJ2-1,TRBD1,15,TGTGCCAGCAGCTCGACAGGGGCGACCTACAATGAGCAGTTCTTC,CASSSTGATYNEQFF
TRBV15,NA,TRBJ2-7,TRBD1,15,TGTGCCACCAGCAGGGAGACAGGGGTGTGGTACGAGCAGTACTTC,CATSRETGVWYEQYF
TRBV3-1,NA,TRBJ2-1,NA,15,TGTGCCAGCAGCCAAGGGGCCCCGGGACTGTATGAGCAGTTCTTC,CASSQGAPGLYEQFF
TRBV5-1,NA,TRBJ2-5,TRBD2,15,TGCGCCAGCAGCCGGGGGACTAGCGGCAAAGAGACCCAGTACTTC,CASSRGTSGKETQYF
TRBV9,NA,TRBJ2-1,TRBD2,17,TGTGCCAGCAGCGTCTCGAAACTAGCGGGGCCCTACAATGAGCAGTTCTTC,CASSVSKLAGPYNEQFF
TRBV27,NA,TRBJ1-1,NA,11,TGTGCCAGCGGGCCTGGGGGCGAAGCTTTCTTT,CASGPGGEAFF
TRBV12-3/TRBV12-4,few,TRBJ2-1,NA,12,TGTGCCAGCAGTCAAAGGGCCATTGAGCAGTTCTTC,CASSQRAIEQFF
TRBV12-3/TRBV12-4,few,TRBJ1-1,TRBD1,13,TGTGCCAGCAGCCGGACAGGGGGCAAGATAGCTTTCTTT,CASSRTGGKIAFF
TRBV5-1,few,TRBJ1-1,NA,14,TGCGCCAGCAGCTTGACAGGAGTAGGGACTGAAGCTTTCTTT,CASSLTGVGTEAFF
TRBV11-2,NA,TRBJ2-5,NA,13,TGTGCCAGCAGCTACCTCAGCGGAGAGACCCAGTACTTC,CASSYLSGETQYF
TRBV2,few,TRBJ2-2,NA,14,TGTGCCAGCAGTGTCAAGAAGTTCACCGGGGAGCTGTTTTTT,CASSVKKFTGELFF
TRBV7-8,NA,TRBJ1-5,TRBD1,19,TGTGCCAGCAGCTTACGGGACAGGGGAAAAACTAGCAGCAATCAGCCCCAGCATTTT,CASSLRDRGKTSSNQPQHF
TRBV10-3,few,TRBJ1-1,NA,11,TGTGCCATCAAGGAGAACACTGAAGCTTTCTTT,CAIKENTEAFF
TRBV24-1,NA,TRBJ2-1,TRBD1,15,TGTGCCACCAGTGGCCCGGGACAGGGGGCCAATGAGCAGTTCTTC,CATSGPGQGANEQFF
TRBV6-1,NA,TRBJ2-5,NA,16,TGTGCCAGCAGTACCCGCAGGGCCACAAGGCAAGAGACCCAGTACTTC,CASSTRRATRQETQYF
TRBV5-1,few,TRBJ2-2,NA,14,TGCGCCAGCAGCGTACAGGGAAAGACCGGGGAGCTGTTTTTT,CASSVQGKTGELFF
TRBV11-2,few,TRBJ2-1,NA,15,TGTGCCAGCAGCTTAGTAGGTGACGCCCACAATGAGCAGTTCTTC,CASSLVGDAHNEQFF
TRBV12-3/TRBV12-4,few,TRBJ2-7,NA,16,TGTGCCAGCAGTTTATTCCCGGCAGGGACTTCCTACGAGCAGTACTTC,CASSLFPAGTSYEQYF
TRBV6-2/TRBV6-3,NA,TRBJ2-1,NA,11,TGTGCCAGCAGCAAGGGACCGGAGCAGTTCTTC,CASSKGPEQFF